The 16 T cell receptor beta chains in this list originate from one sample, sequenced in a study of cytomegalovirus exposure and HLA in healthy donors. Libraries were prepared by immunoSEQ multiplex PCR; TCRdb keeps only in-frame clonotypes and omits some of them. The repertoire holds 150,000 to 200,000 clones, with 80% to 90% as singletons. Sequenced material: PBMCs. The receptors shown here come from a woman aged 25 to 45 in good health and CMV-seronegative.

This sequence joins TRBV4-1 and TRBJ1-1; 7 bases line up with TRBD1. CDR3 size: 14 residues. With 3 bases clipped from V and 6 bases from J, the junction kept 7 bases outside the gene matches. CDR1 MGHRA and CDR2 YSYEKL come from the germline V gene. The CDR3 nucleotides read TGCGCCAGCAGCCAGACAGGGTATTCGTCTGAAGCTTTCTTT. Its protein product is CASSQTGYSSEAFF.

CDR3 coding DNA: TGCAGCGTTGTGTTCCCTAATTTCGAGACCCAGTACTTC. Amino acid sequence: CSVVFPNFETQYF. The J gene is TRBJ2-5, the V gene TRBV29-1; D remains unclear. This CDR3 contains 13 residues. The germline gives CDR1 SQVTM, CDR2 ANQGSEA. V was shortened by 4 bases and J by 5 bases, with 14 bases between the two germline ends.

CDR3 nucleotides: TGTGCCACCAGCAGAGGTCGTGGGGGACAGGGGGCAGATACGCAGTATTTT. Translation gives CATSRGRGGQGADTQYF. The rearrangement joins TRBV15 to TRBJ2-3; 11 bases map to TRBD1. Looked up from germline, CDR1 is LNHNV and CDR2 is YYDKDF (reference sequence). This CDR3 contains 17 residues. The V segment lost 1 base and the J segment 4 bases; nucleotides outside the gene matches: 7. Full variable domain (remainder filled in from reference TRBV15 and TRBJ2-3): DAMVIQNPRYQVTQFGKPVTLSCSQTLNHNVMYWYQQKSSQAPKLLFHYYDKDFNNEADTPDNFQSRRPNTSFCFLDIRSPGLGDTAMYLCATSRGRGGQGADTQYFGPGTRLTVL.

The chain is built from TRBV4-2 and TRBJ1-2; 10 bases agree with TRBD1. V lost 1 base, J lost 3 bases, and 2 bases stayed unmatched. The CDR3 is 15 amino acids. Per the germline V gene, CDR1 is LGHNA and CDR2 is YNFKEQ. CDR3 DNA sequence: TGTGCCAGCAGCCAAGGACAGGGGGCGGACTATGGCTACACCTTC. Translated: CASSQGQGADYGYTF.

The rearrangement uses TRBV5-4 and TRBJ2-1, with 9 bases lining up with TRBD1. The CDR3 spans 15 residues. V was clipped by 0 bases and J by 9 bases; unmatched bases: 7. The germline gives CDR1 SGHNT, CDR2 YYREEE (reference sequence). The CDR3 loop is CASSLVGQGIGEQFF. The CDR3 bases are TGTGCCAGCAGCTTGGTGGGACAGGGAATCGGTGAGCAGTTCTTC.

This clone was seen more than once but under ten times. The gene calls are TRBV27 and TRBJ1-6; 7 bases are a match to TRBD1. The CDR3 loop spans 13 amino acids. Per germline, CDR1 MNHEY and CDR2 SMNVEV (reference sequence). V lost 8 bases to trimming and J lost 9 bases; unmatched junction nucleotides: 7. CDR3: CASRRQGGSPLHF. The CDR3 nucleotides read TGTGCCAGCCGTAGACAGGGCGGTTCACCCCTCCACTTT.

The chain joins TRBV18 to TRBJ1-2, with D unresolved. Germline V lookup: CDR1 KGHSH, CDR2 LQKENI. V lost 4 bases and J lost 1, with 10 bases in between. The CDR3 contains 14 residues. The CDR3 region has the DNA TGTGCCAGCTCACGTCAGGCGGGTAACTATGGCTACACCTTC. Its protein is CASSRQAGNYGYTF.

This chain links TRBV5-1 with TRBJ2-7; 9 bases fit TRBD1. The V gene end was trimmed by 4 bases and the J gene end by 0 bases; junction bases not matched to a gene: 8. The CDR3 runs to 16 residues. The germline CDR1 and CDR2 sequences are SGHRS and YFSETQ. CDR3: CASSTGQGSLSYEQYF. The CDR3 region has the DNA TGCGCCAGCAGCACCGGACAGGGGTCGCTCTCCTACGAGCAGTACTTC.

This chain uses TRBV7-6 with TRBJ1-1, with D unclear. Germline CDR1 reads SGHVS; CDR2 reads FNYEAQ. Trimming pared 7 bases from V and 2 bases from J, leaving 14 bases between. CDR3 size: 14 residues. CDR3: CASTPRESNTEAFF. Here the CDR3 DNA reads TGTGCCAGCACCCCTCGAGAGTCTAACACTGAAGCTTTCTTT.

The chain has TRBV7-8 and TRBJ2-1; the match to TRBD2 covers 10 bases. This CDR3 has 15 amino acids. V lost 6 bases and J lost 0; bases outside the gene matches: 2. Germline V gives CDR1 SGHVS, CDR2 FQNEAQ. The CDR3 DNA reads TGTGCCAGCAGGCTAGCGGGGGCCTCCTACAATGAGCAGTTCTTC. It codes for CASRLAGASYNEQFF.

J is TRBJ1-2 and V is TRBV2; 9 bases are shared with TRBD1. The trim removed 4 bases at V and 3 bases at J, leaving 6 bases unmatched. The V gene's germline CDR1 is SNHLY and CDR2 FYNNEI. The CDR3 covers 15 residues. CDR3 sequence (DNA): TGTGCCAGCAGTGTCGGGGACAGGGCTCACTATGGCTACACCTTC. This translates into CASSVGDRAHYGYTF. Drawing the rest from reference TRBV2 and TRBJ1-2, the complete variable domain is EPEVTQTPSHQVTQMGQEVILRCVPISNHLYFYWYRQILGQKVEFLVSFYNNEISEKSEIFDDQFSVERPDGSNFTLKIRSTKLEDSAMYFCASSVGDRAHYGYTFGSGTRLTVV.

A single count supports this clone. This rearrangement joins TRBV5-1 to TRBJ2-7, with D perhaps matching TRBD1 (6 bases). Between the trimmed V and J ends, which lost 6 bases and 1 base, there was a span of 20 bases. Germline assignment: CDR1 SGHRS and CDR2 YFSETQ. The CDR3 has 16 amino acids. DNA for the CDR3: TGCGCCAGCAAAGCACATAGCCAGAGGGGGTCCTACGAGCAGTACTTC. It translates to CASKAHSQRGSYEQYF.

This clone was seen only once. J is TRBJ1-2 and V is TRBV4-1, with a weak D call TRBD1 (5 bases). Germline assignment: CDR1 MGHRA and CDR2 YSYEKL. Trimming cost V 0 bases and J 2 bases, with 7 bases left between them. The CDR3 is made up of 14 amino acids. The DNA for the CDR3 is TGCGCCAGCAGCCAAGAACAGGAAAACTATGGCTACACCTTC. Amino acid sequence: CASSQEQENYGYTF.

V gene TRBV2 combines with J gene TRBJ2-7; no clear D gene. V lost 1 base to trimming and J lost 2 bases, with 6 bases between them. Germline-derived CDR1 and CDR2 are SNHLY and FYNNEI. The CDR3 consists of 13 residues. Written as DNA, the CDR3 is TGTGCCAGCAGTGAAGGGCCAACCTACGAGCAGTACTTC. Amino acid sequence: CASSEGPTYEQYF.

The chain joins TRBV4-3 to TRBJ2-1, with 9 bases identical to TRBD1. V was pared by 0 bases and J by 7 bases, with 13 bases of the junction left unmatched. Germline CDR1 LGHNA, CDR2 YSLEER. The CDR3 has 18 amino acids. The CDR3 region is CASSQDTNPDRGDNEQFF. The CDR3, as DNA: TGCGCCAGCAGCCAAGATACTAATCCGGACAGGGGAGATAATGAGCAGTTCTTC.

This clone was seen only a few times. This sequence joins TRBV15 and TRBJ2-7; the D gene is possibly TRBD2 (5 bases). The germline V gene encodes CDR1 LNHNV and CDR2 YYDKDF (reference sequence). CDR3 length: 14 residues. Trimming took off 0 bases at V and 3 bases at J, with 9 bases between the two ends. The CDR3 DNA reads TGTGCCACCAGCAGAGATCTTGAGGGCTACGAGCAGTACTTC. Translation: CATSRDLEGYEQYF.